This entry is about one T cell receptor (beta chain). This sample was taken from a study of blood T cell repertoires in COVID-19. Study overall: Samples representing acute and convalescent COVID-19 were sourced from the United States, Italy and Spain. From T cells, B-cell-depleted T cells, or PBMCs came the material, which was cDNA or gDNA.

Profiled with immunoSEQ multiplex PCR; TCRdb holds only in-frame clones, not every one. The sample comprises some 40,000 clones, approximately 90% of which are singletons, and approximately 0.37% rests with the top ten. This CDR3 comprises 15 residues. Between the trimmed V and J ends, which lost 1 base and 2 bases, there was a span of 12 bases. Germline assignment: CDR1 SGHRS and CDR2 YFSETQ. This TCR was recovered from a man aged 50 to 60 with COVID-19, enrolled during active disease. This chain joins TRBV5-1 and TRBJ2-5, with D tentatively TRBD2 (7 bases). Sequenced input: peripheral blood. The CDR3 spells CASSLLGGRQETQYF. As DNA, the CDR3 is TGCGCCAGCAGCTTGCTGGGGGGGCGGCAAGAGACCCAGTACTTC.